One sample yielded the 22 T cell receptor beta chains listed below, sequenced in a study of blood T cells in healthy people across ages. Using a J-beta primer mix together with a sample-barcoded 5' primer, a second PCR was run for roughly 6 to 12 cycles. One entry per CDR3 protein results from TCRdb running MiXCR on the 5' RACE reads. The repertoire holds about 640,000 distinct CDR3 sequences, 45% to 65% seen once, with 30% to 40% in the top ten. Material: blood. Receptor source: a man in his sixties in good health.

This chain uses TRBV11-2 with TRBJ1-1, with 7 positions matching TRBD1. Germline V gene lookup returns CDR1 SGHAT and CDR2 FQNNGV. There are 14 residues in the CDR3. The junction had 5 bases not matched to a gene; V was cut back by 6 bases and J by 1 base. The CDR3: CASSTGQTNTEAFF. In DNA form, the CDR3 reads TGTGCCAGCAGTACGGGACAGACGAACACTGAAGCTTTCTTT. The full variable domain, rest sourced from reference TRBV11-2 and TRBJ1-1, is EAGVAQSPRYKIIEKRQSVAFWCNPISGHATLYWYQQILGQGPKLLIQFQNNGVVDDSQLPKDRFSAERLKGVDSTLKIQPAKLEDSAVYLCASSTGQTNTEAFFGQGTRLTVV.

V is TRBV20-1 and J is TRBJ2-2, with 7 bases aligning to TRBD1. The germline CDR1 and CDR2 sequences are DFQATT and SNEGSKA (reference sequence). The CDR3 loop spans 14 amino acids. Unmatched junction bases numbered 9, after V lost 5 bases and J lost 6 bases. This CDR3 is CSAPLTGLPGELFF. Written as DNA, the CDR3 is TGCAGTGCTCCTCTGACAGGGTTACCCGGGGAGCTGTTTTTT.

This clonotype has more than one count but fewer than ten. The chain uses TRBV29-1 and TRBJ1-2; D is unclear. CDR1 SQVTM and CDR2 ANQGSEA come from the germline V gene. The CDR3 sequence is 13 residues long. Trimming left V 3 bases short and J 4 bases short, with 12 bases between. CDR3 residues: CSVDSKAFYGYTF. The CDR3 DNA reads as TGCAGCGTTGACAGTAAGGCCTTCTATGGCTACACCTTC.

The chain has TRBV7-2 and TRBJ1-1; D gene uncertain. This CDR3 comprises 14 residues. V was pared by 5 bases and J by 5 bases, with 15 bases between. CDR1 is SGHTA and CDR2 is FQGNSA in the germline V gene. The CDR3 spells CASSTREPRTEAFF. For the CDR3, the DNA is TGTGCCAGCAGCACAAGGGAACCCCGAACTGAAGCTTTCTTT.

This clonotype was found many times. CDR3 DNA sequence: TGCACCGTCAGGATTATGAACACTGAAGCTTTCTTT. It is translated as CTVRIMNTEAFF. J is TRBJ1-1 and V is TRBV29-1, with D unclear. CDR1 is SQVTM, CDR2 ANQGSEA, per germline. This CDR3 contains 12 residues. The full variable domain, with the rest looked up from reference TRBV29-1 and TRBJ1-1, is SAVISQKPSRDICQRGTSLTIQCQVDSQVTMMFWYRQQPGQSLTLIATANQGSEATYESGFVIDKFPISRPNLTFSTLTVSNMSPEDSSIYLCTVRIMNTEAFFGQGTRLTVV.

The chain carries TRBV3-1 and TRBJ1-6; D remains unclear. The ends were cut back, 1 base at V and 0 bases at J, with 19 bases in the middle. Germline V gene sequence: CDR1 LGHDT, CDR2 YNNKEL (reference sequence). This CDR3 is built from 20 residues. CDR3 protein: CASSQGRPRLRSSYNSPLHF. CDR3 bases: TGTGCCAGCAGCCAAGGTCGGCCAAGACTTAGGAGCTCCTATAATTCACCCCTCCACTTT.

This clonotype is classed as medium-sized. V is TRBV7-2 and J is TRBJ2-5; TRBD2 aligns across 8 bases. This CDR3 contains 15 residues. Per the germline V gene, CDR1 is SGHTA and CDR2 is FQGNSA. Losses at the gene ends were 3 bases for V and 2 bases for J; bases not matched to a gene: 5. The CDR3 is CASSFQRGPQETQYF. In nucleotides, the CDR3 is TGTGCCAGCAGCTTTCAGCGGGGGCCACAAGAGACCCAGTACTTC.

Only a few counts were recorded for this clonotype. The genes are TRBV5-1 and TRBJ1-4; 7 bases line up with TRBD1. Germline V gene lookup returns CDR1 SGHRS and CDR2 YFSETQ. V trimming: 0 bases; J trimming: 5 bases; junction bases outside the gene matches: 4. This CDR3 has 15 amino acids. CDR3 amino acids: CASSLASGGNEKLFF. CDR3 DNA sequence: TGCGCCAGCAGCTTGGCGTCAGGGGGGAATGAAAAACTGTTTTTT.

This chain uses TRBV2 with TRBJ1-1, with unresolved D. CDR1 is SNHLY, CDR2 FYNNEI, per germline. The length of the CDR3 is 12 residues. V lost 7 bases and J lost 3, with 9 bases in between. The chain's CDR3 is CASTGRHTEAFF. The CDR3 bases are TGTGCCAGCACCGGACGGCACACTGAAGCTTTCTTT.

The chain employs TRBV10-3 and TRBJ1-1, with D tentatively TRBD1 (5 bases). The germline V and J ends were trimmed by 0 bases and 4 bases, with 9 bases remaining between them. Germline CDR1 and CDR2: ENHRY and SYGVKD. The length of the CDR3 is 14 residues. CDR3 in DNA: TGTGCCATCAGTGAGTCCGGGGGGGGCACTGAAGCTTTCTTT. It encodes CAISESGGGTEAFF.

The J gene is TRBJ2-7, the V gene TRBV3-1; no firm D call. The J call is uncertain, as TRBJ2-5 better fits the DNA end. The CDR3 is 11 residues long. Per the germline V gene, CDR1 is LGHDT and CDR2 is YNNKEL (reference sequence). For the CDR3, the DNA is TGTGCCAGCAGCTCCCGACAGACCCAGTACTTC. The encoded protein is CASSSRQTQYF.

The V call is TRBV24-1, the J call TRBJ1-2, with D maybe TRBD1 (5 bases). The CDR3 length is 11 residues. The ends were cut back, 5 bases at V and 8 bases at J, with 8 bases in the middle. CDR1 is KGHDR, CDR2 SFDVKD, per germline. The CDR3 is CATSGDGGYTF. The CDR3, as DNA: TGTGCCACCAGTGGGGACGGGGGCTACACCTTC.

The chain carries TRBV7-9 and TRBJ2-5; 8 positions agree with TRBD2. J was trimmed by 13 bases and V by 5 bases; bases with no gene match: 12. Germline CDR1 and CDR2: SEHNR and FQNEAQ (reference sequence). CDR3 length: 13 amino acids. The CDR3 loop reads CASSPGLDRAWYF. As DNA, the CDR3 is TGTGCCAGCAGCCCGGGACTAGACCGGGCCTGGTACTTC.

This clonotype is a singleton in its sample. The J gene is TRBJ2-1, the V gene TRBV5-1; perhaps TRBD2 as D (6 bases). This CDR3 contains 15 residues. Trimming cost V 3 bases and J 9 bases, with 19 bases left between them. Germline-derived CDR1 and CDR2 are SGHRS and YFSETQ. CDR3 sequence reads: CASSSPDLLGGEQFF. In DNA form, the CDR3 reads TGCGCCAGCAGCTCCCCGGACCTCCTCGGGGGTGAGCAGTTCTTC.

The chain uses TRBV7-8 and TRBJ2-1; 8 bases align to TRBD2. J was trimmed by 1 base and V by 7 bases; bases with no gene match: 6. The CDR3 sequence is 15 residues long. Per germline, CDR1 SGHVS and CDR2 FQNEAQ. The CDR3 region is CASTTSGGSYNEQFF. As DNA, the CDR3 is TGTGCCAGCACCACTTCGGGAGGGTCCTACAATGAGCAGTTCTTC.

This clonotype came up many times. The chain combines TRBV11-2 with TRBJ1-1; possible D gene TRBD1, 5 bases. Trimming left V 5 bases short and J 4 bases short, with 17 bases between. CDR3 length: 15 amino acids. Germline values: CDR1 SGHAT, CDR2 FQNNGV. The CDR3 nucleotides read TGTGCCAGCAGCCGCAGCCAGGGCCAGAGCACTGAAGCTTTCTTT. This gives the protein CASSRSQGQSTEAFF.

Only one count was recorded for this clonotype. The CDR3 loop is CASSPRGIEQFF. The DNA of the CDR3 is TGTGCCAGCAGCCCGAGGGGAATTGAGCAGTTCTTC. This chain uses TRBV7-6 with TRBJ2-1, with D perhaps given as TRBD1 or TRBD2 (5 bases each). The germline gives CDR1 SGHVS, CDR2 FNYEAQ. Trimming removed 5 bases at V and 9 bases at J, with 11 bases between. The CDR3 is 12 residues long. The whole variable domain, filled in from reference TRBV7-6 and TRBJ2-1, reads GAGVSQSPRYKVTKRGQDVALRCDPISGHVSLYWYRQALGQGPEFLTYFNYEAQQDKSGLPNDRFSAERPEGSISTLTIQRTEQRDSAMYRCASSPRGIEQFFGPGTRLTVL.

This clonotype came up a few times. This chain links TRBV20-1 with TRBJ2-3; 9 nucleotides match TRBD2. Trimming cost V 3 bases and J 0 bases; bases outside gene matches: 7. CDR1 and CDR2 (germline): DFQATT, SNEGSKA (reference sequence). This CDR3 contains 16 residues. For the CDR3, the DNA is TGCAGTGCTAGCGTCAGGACTAGCGAGAGCACAGATACGCAGTATTTT. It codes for CSASVRTSESTDTQYF.

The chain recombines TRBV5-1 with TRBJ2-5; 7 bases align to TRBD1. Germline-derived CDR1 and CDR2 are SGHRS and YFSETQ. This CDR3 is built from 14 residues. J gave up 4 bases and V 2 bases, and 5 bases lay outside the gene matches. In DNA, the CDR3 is TGCGCCAGCAGCTTAGGACAGGTGTCAGAGACCCAGTACTTC. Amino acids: CASSLGQVSETQYF.

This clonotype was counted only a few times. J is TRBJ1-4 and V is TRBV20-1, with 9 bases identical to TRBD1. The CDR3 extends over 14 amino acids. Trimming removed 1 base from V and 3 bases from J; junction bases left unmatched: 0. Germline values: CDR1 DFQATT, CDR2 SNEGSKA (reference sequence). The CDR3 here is CSARGTGANEKLFF. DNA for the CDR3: TGCAGTGCTAGAGGGACAGGGGCTAATGAAAAACTGTTTTTT.

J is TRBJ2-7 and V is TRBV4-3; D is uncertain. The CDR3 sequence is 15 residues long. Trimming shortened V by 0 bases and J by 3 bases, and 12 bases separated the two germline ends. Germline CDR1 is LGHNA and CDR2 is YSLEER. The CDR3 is CASSQEPGPVYEQYF. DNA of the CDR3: TGCGCCAGCAGCCAAGAACCTGGGCCAGTCTACGAGCAGTACTTC.

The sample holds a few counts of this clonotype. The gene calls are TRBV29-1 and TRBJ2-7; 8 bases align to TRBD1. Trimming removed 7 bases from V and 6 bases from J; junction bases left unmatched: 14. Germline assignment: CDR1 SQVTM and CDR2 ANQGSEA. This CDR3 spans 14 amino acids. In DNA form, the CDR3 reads TGCAGCGCAGGAGAAGGACAGGGTTTACGCGAGCAGTACTTC. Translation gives CSAGEGQGLREQYF.